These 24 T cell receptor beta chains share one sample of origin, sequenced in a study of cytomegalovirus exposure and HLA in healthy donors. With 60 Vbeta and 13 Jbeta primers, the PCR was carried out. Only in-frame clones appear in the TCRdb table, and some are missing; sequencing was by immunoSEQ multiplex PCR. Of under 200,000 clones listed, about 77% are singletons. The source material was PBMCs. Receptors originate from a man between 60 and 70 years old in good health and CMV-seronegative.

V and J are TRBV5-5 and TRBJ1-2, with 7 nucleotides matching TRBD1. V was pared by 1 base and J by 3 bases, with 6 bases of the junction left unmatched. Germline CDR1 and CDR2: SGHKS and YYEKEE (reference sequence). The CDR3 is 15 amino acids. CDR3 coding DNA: TGTGCCAGCAGCTTGTCCCGACAGGGACACTATGGCTACACCTTC. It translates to CASSLSRQGHYGYTF.

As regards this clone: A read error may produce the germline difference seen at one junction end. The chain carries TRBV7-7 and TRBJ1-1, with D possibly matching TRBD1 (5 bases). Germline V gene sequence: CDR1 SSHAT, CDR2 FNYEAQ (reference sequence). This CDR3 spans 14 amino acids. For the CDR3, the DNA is TGTGCTAGCAGCTTTTTACAGGAGAACACTGAAGCTTTCTTT. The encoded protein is CASSFLQENTEAFF.

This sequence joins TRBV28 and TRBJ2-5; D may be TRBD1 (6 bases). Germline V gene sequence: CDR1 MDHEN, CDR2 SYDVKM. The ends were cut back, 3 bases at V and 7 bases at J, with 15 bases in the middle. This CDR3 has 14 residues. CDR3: CASSFQGTFGTQYF. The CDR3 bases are TGTGCCAGCAGTTTCCAGGGGACCTTTGGGACCCAGTACTTC.

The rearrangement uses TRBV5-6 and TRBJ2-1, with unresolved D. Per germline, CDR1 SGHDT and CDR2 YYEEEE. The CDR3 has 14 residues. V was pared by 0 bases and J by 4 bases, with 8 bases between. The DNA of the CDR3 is TGTGCCAGCAGCTTGGGCGACACTTACAATGAGCAGTTCTTC. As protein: CASSLGDTYNEQFF.

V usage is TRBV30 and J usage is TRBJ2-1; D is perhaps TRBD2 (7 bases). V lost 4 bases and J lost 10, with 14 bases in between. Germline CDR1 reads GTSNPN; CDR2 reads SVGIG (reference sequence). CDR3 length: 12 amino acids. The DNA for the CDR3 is TGTGCCTGGAACAGGGAGGGGAGGGAGCAGTTCTTC. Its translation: CAWNREGREQFF.

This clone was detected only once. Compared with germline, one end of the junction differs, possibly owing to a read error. The CDR3: CASSLRQGGYGYPF. CDR3 DNA sequence: TGTGCCAGCAGCTTGCGGCAGGGAGGCTATGGCTACCCCTTC. The chain links TRBV5-6 to TRBJ1-2; weak D call: TRBD1 (5 bases). The length of the CDR3 is 14 residues. The germline V gene encodes CDR1 SGHDT and CDR2 YYEEEE.

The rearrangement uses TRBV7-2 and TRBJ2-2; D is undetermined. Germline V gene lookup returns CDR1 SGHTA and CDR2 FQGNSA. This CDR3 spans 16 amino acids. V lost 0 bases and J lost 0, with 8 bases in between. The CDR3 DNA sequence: TGTGCCAGCAGCTTAGCCACCACTTCGAACACCGGGGAGCTGTTTTTT. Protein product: CASSLATTSNTGELFF.

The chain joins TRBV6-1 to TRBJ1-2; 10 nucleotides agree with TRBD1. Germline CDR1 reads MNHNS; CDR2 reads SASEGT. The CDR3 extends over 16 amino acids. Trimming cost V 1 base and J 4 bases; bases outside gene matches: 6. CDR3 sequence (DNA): TGTGCCAGCAGTGAAGTAGCGGGACAGGGGAGCTATGGCTACACCTTC. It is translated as CASSEVAGQGSYGYTF.

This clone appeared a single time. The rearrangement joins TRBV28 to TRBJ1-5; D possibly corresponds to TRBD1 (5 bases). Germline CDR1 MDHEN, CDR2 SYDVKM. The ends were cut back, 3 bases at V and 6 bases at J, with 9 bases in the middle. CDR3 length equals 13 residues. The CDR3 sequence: CASSLGGSQPQHF. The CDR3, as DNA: TGTGCCAGCAGTTTGGGGGGATCTCAGCCCCAGCATTTT.

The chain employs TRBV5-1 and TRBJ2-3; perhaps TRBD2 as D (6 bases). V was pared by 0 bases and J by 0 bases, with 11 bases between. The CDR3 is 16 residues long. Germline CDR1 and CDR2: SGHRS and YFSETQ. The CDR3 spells CASSLDGGASTDTQYF. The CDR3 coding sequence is TGCGCCAGCAGCTTGGACGGGGGAGCTAGCACAGATACGCAGTATTTT.

The CDR3 DNA reads as TGTGCCAGCAGTCGACTAGACAATGAGCAGTTCTTC. This codes for CASSRLDNEQFF. This sequence joins TRBV6-6 and TRBJ2-1; tentative D call: TRBD2 (6 bases). Looked up from germline, CDR1 is MNHNY and CDR2 is SVGAGI (reference sequence). The CDR3 is 12 residues long. V was pared by 5 bases and J by 5 bases, with 7 bases between.

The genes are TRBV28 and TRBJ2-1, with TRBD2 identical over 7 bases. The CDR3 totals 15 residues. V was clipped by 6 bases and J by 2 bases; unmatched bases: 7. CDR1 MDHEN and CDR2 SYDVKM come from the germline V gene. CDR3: CASRDVREAYNEQFF. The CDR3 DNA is TGTGCCAGCAGGGACGTCCGGGAGGCCTACAATGAGCAGTTCTTC.

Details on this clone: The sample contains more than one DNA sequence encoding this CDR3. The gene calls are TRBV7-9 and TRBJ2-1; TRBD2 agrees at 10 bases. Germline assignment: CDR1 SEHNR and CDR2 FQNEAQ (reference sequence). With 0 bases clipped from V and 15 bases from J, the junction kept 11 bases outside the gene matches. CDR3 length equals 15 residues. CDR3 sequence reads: CASSLAPGTSGRVFF. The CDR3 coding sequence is TGTGCCAGCAGCTTAGCACCAGGGACCAGCGGGAGGGTGTTCTTC.

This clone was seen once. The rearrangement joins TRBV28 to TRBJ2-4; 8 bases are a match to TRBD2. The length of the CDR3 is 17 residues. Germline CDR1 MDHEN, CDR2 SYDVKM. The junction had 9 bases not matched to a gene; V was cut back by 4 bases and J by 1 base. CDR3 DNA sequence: TGTGCCAGCAGTTCCACCCCGGGACTAGGGGCCAAAAACATTCAGTACTTC. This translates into CASSSTPGLGAKNIQYF. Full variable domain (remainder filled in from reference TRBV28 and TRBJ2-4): DVKVTQSSRYLVKRTGEKVFLECVQDMDHENMFWYRQDPGLGLRLIYFSYDVKMKEKGDIPEGYSVSREKKERFSLILESASTNQTSMYLCASSSTPGLGAKNIQYFGAGTRLSVL.

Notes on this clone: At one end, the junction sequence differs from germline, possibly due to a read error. The CDR3 sequence: CASSDGTGGGYGYPF. The CDR3 DNA follows: TGTGCCAGCAGCGACGGGACAGGGGGCGGGTATGGCTACCCCTTC. The chain carries TRBV5-6 and TRBJ1-2; 12 nucleotides line up with TRBD1. The V gene's germline CDR1 is SGHDT and CDR2 YYEEEE. This CDR3 spans 15 amino acids.

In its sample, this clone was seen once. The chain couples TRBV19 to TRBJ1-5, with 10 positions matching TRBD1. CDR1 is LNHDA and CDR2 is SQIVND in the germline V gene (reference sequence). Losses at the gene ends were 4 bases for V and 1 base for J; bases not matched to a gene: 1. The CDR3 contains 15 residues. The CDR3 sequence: CASSTGQGSNQPQHF. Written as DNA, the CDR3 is TGTGCCAGTAGTACGGGACAGGGGAGCAATCAGCCCCAGCATTTT.

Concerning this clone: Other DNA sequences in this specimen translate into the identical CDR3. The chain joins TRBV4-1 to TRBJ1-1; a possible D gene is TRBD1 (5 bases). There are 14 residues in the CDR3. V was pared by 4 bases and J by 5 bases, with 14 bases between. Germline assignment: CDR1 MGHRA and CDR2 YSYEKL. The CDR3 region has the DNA TGCGCCAGCAGCCTTTCAGGGTTCGGGACTGAAGCTTTCTTT. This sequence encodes CASSLSGFGTEAFF.

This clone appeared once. The CDR3 protein is CSVDQGQGYEQYF. CDR3 DNA sequence: TGCAGCGTTGACCAGGGTCAGGGTTACGAGCAGTACTTC. The J gene is TRBJ2-7, the V gene TRBV29-1; D perhaps matches TRBD1 (5 bases). This CDR3 is 13 amino acids long. The germline V gene encodes CDR1 SQVTM and CDR2 ANQGSEA. V lost 3 bases and J 4 bases, leaving 13 bases between the germline ends.

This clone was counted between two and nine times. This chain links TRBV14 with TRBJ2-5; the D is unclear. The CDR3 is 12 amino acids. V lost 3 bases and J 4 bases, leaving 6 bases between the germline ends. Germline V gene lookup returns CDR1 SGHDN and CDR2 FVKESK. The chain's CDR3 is CASSHFRETQYF. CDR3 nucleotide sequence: TGTGCCAGCAGCCATTTCAGAGAGACCCAGTACTTC.

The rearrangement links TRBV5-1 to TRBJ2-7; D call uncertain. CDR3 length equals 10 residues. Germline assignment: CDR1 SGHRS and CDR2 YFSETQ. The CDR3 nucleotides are TGCGCTGTAATATTCGACGAGCAGTACTTC. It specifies CAVIFDEQYF.

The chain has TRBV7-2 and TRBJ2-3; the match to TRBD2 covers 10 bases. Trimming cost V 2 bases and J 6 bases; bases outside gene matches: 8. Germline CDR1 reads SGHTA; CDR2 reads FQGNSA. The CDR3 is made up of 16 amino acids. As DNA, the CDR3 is TGTGCCAGCAGCTTACCCCTAGCGGGGGCTCGGGATACGCAGTATTTT. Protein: CASSLPLAGARDTQYF.

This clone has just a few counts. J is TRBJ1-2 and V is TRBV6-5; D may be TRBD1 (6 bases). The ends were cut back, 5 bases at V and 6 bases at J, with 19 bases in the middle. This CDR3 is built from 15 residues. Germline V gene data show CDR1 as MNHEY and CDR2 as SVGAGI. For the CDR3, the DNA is TGTGCCAGCAGTAGGATTGGGGGGGCGATGGATGGCTACACCTTC. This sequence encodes CASSRIGGAMDGYTF.

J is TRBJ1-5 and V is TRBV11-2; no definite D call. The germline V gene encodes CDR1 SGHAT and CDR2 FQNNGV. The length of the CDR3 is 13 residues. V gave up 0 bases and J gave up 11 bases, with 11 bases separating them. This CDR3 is CASSLDTGVAQHF. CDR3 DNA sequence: TGTGCCAGCAGCTTAGACACCGGGGTGGCCCAGCATTTT.

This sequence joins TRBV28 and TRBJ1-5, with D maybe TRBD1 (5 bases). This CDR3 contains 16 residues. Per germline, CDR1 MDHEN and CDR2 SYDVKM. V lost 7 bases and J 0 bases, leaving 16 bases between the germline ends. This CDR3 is CASTRGRAYSNQPQHF. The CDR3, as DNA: TGTGCCAGCACGCGGGGGAGGGCCTATAGCAATCAGCCCCAGCATTTT.